The sequence of this T cell receptor beta chain was determined in a study of blood T cell repertoires in COVID-19. Study summary: Sites across the United States, Italy and Spain contributed samples from acute and convalescent COVID-19. From T cells, B-cell-depleted T cells, or PBMCs came the material, which was cDNA or gDNA.

As processed by the authors: From reference gene primer amplification, estimates of nucleated cell counts were derived. Method: immunoSEQ multiplex PCR; TCRdb's copy keeps in-frame clones and lacks some. V and J calls and clone size are those listed in that table; D and trimming were worked out from the DNA. The data contain roughly 97,000 clones, 87% of them singletons. V lost 8 bases, J lost 8 bases, and 5 bases stayed unmatched. CDR1 is MRHNA, CDR2 SNTAGT, per germline. CDR3 length: 13 residues. This receptor was taken from a man in his forties or fifties with acute or convalescent COVID-19. The gene calls are TRBV6-4 and TRBJ2-1, with 11 bases identical to TRBD1. The sequenced sample consisted of peripheral blood. The CDR3 DNA follows: TGTGCCAGCGGACAGGGGGCGCAGGATGAGCAGTTCTTC. This encodes CASGQGAQDEQFF.